This T cell receptor beta chain was identified in a study of long-term antiretroviral therapy in people with HIV. Across the study: In the earliest collections, sampling predates the 2015 immediate-ART recommendation by about a decade.

In the case of this clone: Its antigen is not identified.

The libraries were made with immunoSEQ v3.0 at survey level. TCRdb keeps only in-frame clones here, not all; method: immunoSEQ multiplex PCR. The profile shows tens of thousands of clones, 85% of them singletons. Overall study findings and caveats: The range of CDR3 lengths in HIV repertoires proved narrower than that found in controls.

Looked up from germline, CDR1 is SQVTM and CDR2 is ANQGSEA. This CDR3 spans 14 amino acids. The V end was cut by 0 bases, the J end by 5 bases, with 11 bases between. The sequence was collected from a man aged 35-49 years with HIV. This chain connects TRBV29-1 to TRBJ2-1; TRBD1 is a possible D gene (5 bases). The sequencing here drew on unsorted PBMCs, taken 2.3 years after starting antiretroviral therapy. The CDR3 DNA follows: TGCAGCGTTGAAGATCCACAGGTCAACAATGAGCAGTTCTTC. Its protein is CSVEDPQVNNEQFF.